This T cell receptor beta chain emerged from a study of T cell responses to AZD1222 COVID-19 vaccine. Study at large: Second doses that came at about 4 or about 12 weeks were put together.

General study results and limits: AZD1222 recipients seropositive at baseline numbered only 6 or 7. Donors, mostly white British, included more females; clonal diversity was possibly underestimated.

The CDR3 length is 13 residues. V shed 7 bases and J shed 7 bases, with 12 bases lying between them. Germline loops: CDR1 SGHRS, CDR2 YFSETQ. Using immunoSEQ multiplex PCR, the repertoire was profiled, and TCRdb retains in-frame clones only, with some absent. The top ten clones hold 2.8% of a sample with 120,000 or so clones, more than 85% of them seen once. This clone was seen only a few times. Its specificity is not known. The source material was peripheral blood, sampled on day 0 of AZD1222 vaccination. The chain is built from TRBV5-1 and TRBJ1-6; D remains unclear. This sequence was found in an adult in good health. The CDR3: CASGRTGNSPLHF. CDR3 DNA sequence: TGCGCCAGCGGGAGGACGGGAAATTCACCCCTCCACTTT.